These 4 T cell receptor beta chains were all obtained from the same sample, sequenced in a study of early T cells in non-severe SARS-CoV-2 infection. TCRdb reprocessed the 5' RACE reads with MiXCR, giving one entry per CDR3 protein. The sample consists of around 47,000 distinct CDR3 sequences, roughly 11% of them appearing once. The specimen was whole blood. These TCRs come from an adult who was a healthcare worker with PCR-confirmed SARS-CoV-2 infection or an uninfected control (not recorded which).

This clonotype was found many times. The CDR3 is CASTLEGRQPQHF. The DNA of the CDR3 is TGTGCCAGCACCCTAGAGGGCAGGCAGCCCCAGCATTTT. This chain links TRBV6-6 with TRBJ1-5; D remains unclear. V was cut by 7 bases and J by 7 bases, with 14 bases left in between. Germline CDR1 and CDR2: MNHNY and SVGAGI (reference sequence). The CDR3 spans 13 residues.

The chain is built from TRBV9 and TRBJ1-1; the D is unclear. CDR3 length: 13 amino acids. Germline V lookup: CDR1 SGDLS, CDR2 YYNGEE. V was shortened by 0 bases and J by 1 base, with 4 bases between the two germline ends. The CDR3 is CASSVGPNTEAFF. The CDR3 nucleotides are TGTGCCAGCAGCGTAGGACCGAACACTGAAGCTTTCTTT.

This clonotype was picked up one time. The chain uses TRBV19 and TRBJ1-5, with 8 positions matching TRBD1. The V gene end was trimmed by 6 bases and the J gene end by 2 bases; junction bases not matched to a gene: 3. Germline V gene sequence: CDR1 LNHDA, CDR2 SQIVND (reference sequence). The length of the CDR3 is 14 residues. CDR3 coding DNA: TGTGCCAGTAGGACAGGGGACCGCAATCAGCCCCAGCATTTT. This codes for CASRTGDRNQPQHF.

The chain couples TRBV5-1 to TRBJ2-3; the D is unclear. CDR3 size: 14 residues. CDR1 is SGHRS and CDR2 is YFSETQ in the germline V gene. Trimming removed 4 bases at V and 0 bases at J, with 9 bases between. Here the CDR3 reads CASSEPSSTDTQYF. DNA for the CDR3: TGCGCCAGCAGCGAACCCTCTAGCACAGATACGCAGTATTTT.